This paragraph reports one T cell receptor (beta chain). The antigen remains unidentified. Germline lookup yields CDR1 MNHNY and CDR2 SVGAGI (reference sequence). This CDR3 spans 15 amino acids. Trimming removed 0 bases at V and 0 bases at J, with 6 bases between. This record belongs to a study of beta chain features in type 1 diabetes. Study-level findings and limits: Cells with high TCR expression could be over-represented by cDNA sequencing. Fewer junction insertions and more nucleotide deletions appeared in type 1 diabetes patients.

Investigators reverse transcribed all isolated RNA, so they sequenced expressed TCRB transcripts. Roughly 3.5 million reads per sample were averaged for naive, central memory and regulatory samples. Sequencing was performed with immunoSEQ multiplex PCR; in TCRdb, only in-frame clones are kept and a portion is missing. The table records under 900,000 clones, roughly 17% of them present only once. The sequenced material came from naive CD4+ T cells from blood. This clonotype was sampled from a young woman in good health. This chain joins TRBV6-6 and TRBJ1-3; D is unresolved. The CDR3 reads CASSYSRNSGNTIYF. CDR3 coding DNA: TGTGCCAGCAGTTACTCGCGGAACTCTGGAAACACCATATATTTT.